This T cell receptor (beta chain) derives from a study of response to subunit inactivated influenza vaccine. There are 17 residues in the CDR3. The germline CDR1 and CDR2 sequences are SGHRS and YFSETQ. Trimming removed 0 bases at V and 1 base at J, with 13 bases between. TCRdb ran MiXCR on the RT-PCR reads and lists one entry per CDR3 protein. The sample carries a few hundred thousand distinct CDR3 sequences, 10% to 12% recorded once. These sequences were also reported in another study, on T cells expressing NK-cell markers. That publication notes: For TCR beta, cDNA was produced by 5'RACE template switching with UMIs. Underlying the TCR beta repertoires were sorted CD3+CD56+NKG2C+, CD3+CD56+NKG2C- and CD3+CD56-NKG2C+ T cells. Among the eight sequenced donors, seven tested HCMV-seropositive and one tested seronegative.

Sequencing was performed on PBMCs from blood, taken on the day of vaccination. The TCR was taken from a man aged 50-60 years who received an inactivated influenza vaccine. The chain recombines TRBV5-1 with TRBJ2-2, with a possible D match to TRBD2 (5 bases). The CDR3 DNA reads TGCGCCAGCAGCTTGGGGATTAGCGTAATGAACACCGGGGAGCTGTTTTTT. Encoded protein: CASSLGISVMNTGELFF.